A single T cell receptor (beta chain) is shown here with its context. In the source study's methods: Amplification with reference gene primers provided the estimates of nucleated cell counts. TCRdb's copy holds only in-frame clones and misses some; the assay was immunoSEQ multiplex PCR. Clonal size and the V and J genes are those of that table, whereas D and trimming came from the DNA. The table has approximately 170,000 clones, about 86% seen once. This entry comes from a study of blood T cell repertoires in COVID-19. What was sequenced was peripheral blood. This receptor was taken from a man between 45 and 60 years old with active or convalescent COVID-19.

CDR3: CAWSVLSRGAETQYF. The CDR3 DNA sequence: TGTGCCTGGAGTGTGTTATCCAGGGGGGCAGAGACCCAGTACTTC. The rearrangement joins TRBV30 to TRBJ2-5, with a weak D call TRBD1 (7 bases). The V gene's germline CDR1 is GTSNPN and CDR2 SVGIG (reference sequence). The length of the CDR3 is 15 residues. V was shortened by 0 bases and J by 4 bases, with 15 bases between the two germline ends. Looking up the rest from reference TRBV30 and TRBJ2-5 gives the full variable domain: SQTIHQWPATLVQPVGSPLSLECTVEGTSNPNLYWYRQAAGRGLQLLFYSVGIGQISSEVPQNLSASRPQDRQFILSSKKLLLSDSGFYLCAWSVLSRGAETQYFGPGTRLLVL.